The 24 T cell receptor beta chains presented below share a single source sample, sequenced in a study of blood T cell repertoires in COVID-19. The protocol was immunoSEQ multiplex PCR, while the TCRdb copy is restricted to in-frame clones and leaves out a portion. The repertoire holds some 200,000 clones, with 94% as singletons. The sequencing input was peripheral blood. All receptors derive from a man between 25 and 39 years old with COVID-19, enrolled during active disease.

Here the CDR3 reads CASSANRANTEAFF. In DNA form, the CDR3 reads TGTGCCAGCAGTGCAAACAGGGCGAACACTGAAGCTTTCTTT. This chain links TRBV2 with TRBJ1-1, with TRBD1 as a possible D gene (6 bases). Trimming took off 4 bases at V and 1 base at J, with 10 bases between the two ends. Germline CDR1 and CDR2: SNHLY and FYNNEI. This CDR3 contains 14 residues.

This clone was observed a single time. CDR3 bases: TGTGCCAGCAGCTTCGGGGTCGGCTCTGGAAACACCATATATTTT. It codes for CASSFGVGSGNTIYF. This rearrangement joins TRBV11-3 to TRBJ1-3; D is undetermined. V was shortened by 3 bases and J by 0 bases, with 9 bases between the two germline ends. The CDR3 sequence is 15 residues long. Germline CDR1 SGHNT, CDR2 YENEEA. Drawing the rest from reference TRBV11-3 and TRBJ1-3, the complete variable domain is EAGVVQSPRYKIIEKKQPVAFWCNPISGHNTLYWYLQNLGQGPELLIRYENEEAVDDSQLPKDRFSAERLKGVDSTLKIQPAELGDSAVYLCASSFGVGSGNTIYFGEGSWLTVV.

The V and J genes are TRBV9 and TRBJ2-5; TRBD1 matches 10 bases. Germline V CDR1 and CDR2: SGDLS, YYNGEE. Losses at the gene ends were 4 bases for V and 9 bases for J; bases not matched to a gene: 12. The CDR3 consists of 15 residues. The CDR3 region has the DNA TGTGCCAGCAGCACTGGGACAGGGGAAGGGGAGGCCCAGTACTTC. This codes for CASSTGTGEGEAQYF.

CDR3 nucleotides: TGTGCCAGTAGTCCGGGACAGGCCTACGAGCAGTACTTC. As protein: CASSPGQAYEQYF. This chain uses TRBV19 with TRBJ2-7, with 8 nucleotides matching TRBD1. The CDR3 has 13 residues. Germline V gene data show CDR1 as LNHDA and CDR2 as SQIVND (reference sequence). Unmatched junction bases numbered 2, after V lost 5 bases and J lost 2 bases.

This rearrangement joins TRBV28 to TRBJ1-4; 10 bases match TRBD1. CDR1 is MDHEN and CDR2 is SYDVKM in the germline V gene. The CDR3 is 14 amino acids. Trimming at V came to 4 bases and at J to 13 bases, leaving 9 bases not matched to a gene. CDR3: CASSYGTGARRLFF. For the CDR3, the DNA is TGTGCCAGCAGTTACGGGACAGGGGCTCGGAGACTGTTTTTT.

The chain links TRBV10-2 to TRBJ1-1, with D maybe TRBD1 (5 bases). The CDR3 loop spans 15 amino acids. The ends were cut back, 3 bases at V and 0 bases at J, with 11 bases in the middle. Looked up from germline, CDR1 is WSHSY and CDR2 is SAAADI. CDR3 bases: TGCGCCAGCAGTGATCTGGGGCCCATGAACACTGAAGCTTTCTTT. Its translation: CASSDLGPMNTEAFF.

V and J are TRBV5-1 and TRBJ2-1; 9 bases are shared with TRBD1. CDR3 length: 15 residues. Germline trimming cut 0 bases from V and 6 bases from J; bases unmatched to any gene: 4. Germline CDR1 reads SGHRS; CDR2 reads YFSETQ. The CDR3 DNA is TGCGCCAGCAGCTTGGCGGGACAGGGTATCAATGAGCAGTTCTTC. Protein product: CASSLAGQGINEQFF.

The J gene is TRBJ1-1, the V gene TRBV11-2; 7 bases fit TRBD1. The germline V gene encodes CDR1 SGHAT and CDR2 FQNNGV. The CDR3 consists of 13 residues. V trimming: 0 bases; J trimming: 10 bases; junction bases outside the gene matches: 5. CDR3 sequence (DNA): TGTGCCAGCAGCTTAGAACCGGGACAGACAGCTTTCTTT. This gives the protein CASSLEPGQTAFF.

V is TRBV5-1 and J is TRBJ1-2; the match to TRBD1 covers 8 bases. The CDR3 covers 15 residues. Germline lookup yields CDR1 SGHRS and CDR2 YFSETQ. Trimming at V came to 1 base and at J to 1 base, leaving 3 bases not matched to a gene. Written as DNA, the CDR3 is TGCGCCAGCAGCTTGTTCGACAGGGGTAACTATGGCTACACCTTC. It specifies CASSLFDRGNYGYTF.

The gene calls are TRBV21-1 and TRBJ1-1; TRBD1 is taken as the D call from the table, unchecked against the DNA. TRBV21-1 counts as a pseudogene. This CDR3 region has 17 residues. The CDR3 is CASSKSGTGWNFSEAFF. CDR3 bases: TGTGCCAGCAGCAAATCGGGAACAGGGTGGAATTTTTCTGAAGCTTTCTTT.

The rearrangement uses TRBV11-3 and TRBJ2-1; TRBD2 aligns across 9 bases. V dropped 1 base and J dropped 8; count of bases not matched to a gene: 3. Per the germline V gene, CDR1 is SGHNT and CDR2 is YENEEA. CDR3 length: 14 residues. CDR3 nucleotide sequence: TGTGCCAGCAGCTTAGGAGAGCGGGGGGATGAGCAGTTCTTC. As protein: CASSLGERGDEQFF.

The chain couples TRBV19 to TRBJ1-2; maybe TRBD1 (6 bases). Trimming took off 5 bases at V and 4 bases at J, with 8 bases between the two ends. CDR3 size: 12 residues. Germline loops: CDR1 LNHDA, CDR2 SQIVND (reference sequence). The chain's CDR3 is CASSPRGYGYTF. CDR3 sequence (DNA): TGTGCCAGTAGTCCCAGGGGCTATGGCTACACCTTC.

J is TRBJ1-1 and V is TRBV19, with D unclear. The V end was cut by 3 bases, the J end by 1 base, with 9 bases between. The germline CDR1 and CDR2 sequences are LNHDA and SQIVND (reference sequence). The CDR3 is 14 residues long. The CDR3 coding sequence is TGTGCCAGTAGTATCCGACACCCGAACACTGAAGCTTTCTTT. It specifies CASSIRHPNTEAFF.

V is TRBV9 and J is TRBJ1-6, with D possibly TRBD1 on 5 matching bases. This CDR3 comprises 15 residues. Germline assignment: CDR1 SGDLS and CDR2 YYNGEE. Trimming shortened V by 4 bases and J by 6 bases, and 14 bases separated the two germline ends. This CDR3 is CASSSSGLRNSPLHF. CDR3 DNA sequence: TGTGCCAGCAGCTCATCAGGGTTGCGTAATTCACCCCTCCACTTT.

The chain combines TRBV18 with TRBJ1-4; TRBD1 might be the D (6 bases). Trimming shortened V by 3 bases and J by 1 base, and 15 bases separated the two germline ends. The CDR3 has 17 amino acids. CDR1 and CDR2 from the germline V gene are KGHSH and LQKENI. The CDR3 here is CASSPLAGALTNEKLFF. CDR3 bases: TGTGCCAGCTCACCGCTAGCAGGGGCCTTAACTAATGAAAAACTGTTTTTT.

The sample holds one count of this clone. The J gene is TRBJ2-2, the V gene TRBV25-1, with D perhaps TRBD2 (6 bases). CDR3 length: 16 amino acids. The V gene lost 2 bases and the J gene lost 5 bases, with 15 bases spanning the gap. Germline values: CDR1 MGHDK, CDR2 SYGVNS. The CDR3, as DNA: TGTGCCAGCAGTGAACCGGGAGCTGTTTGGACCGGGGAGCTGTTTTTT. This translates into CASSEPGAVWTGELFF.

With respect to this clone: Other DNA sequences in the same sample also yield this CDR3. This sequence joins TRBV19 and TRBJ1-5; D is perhaps TRBD1 (5 bases). This CDR3 spans 14 amino acids. Germline CDR1 is LNHDA and CDR2 is SQIVND (reference sequence). Trimming cost V 4 bases and J 4 bases, with 11 bases left between them. The CDR3 DNA reads TGTGCCAGTAGTACCCAGGGAGGGAATCAGCCCCAGCATTTT. As protein: CASSTQGGNQPQHF.

As to this clone: The sample holds other DNA sequences that translate to the same CDR3. The V gene is TRBV6-1, the J gene TRBJ1-2, with 8 bases that match TRBD1. The CDR3 spans 14 residues. V was clipped by 3 bases and J by 5 bases; unmatched bases: 5. Germline loops: CDR1 MNHNS, CDR2 SASEGT. The CDR3: CASSDGQGKYGYTF. The DNA for the CDR3 is TGTGCCAGCAGTGACGGACAGGGTAAATATGGCTACACCTTC.

The V call is TRBV7-9, the J call TRBJ1-4; the match to TRBD1 covers 11 bases. J lost 8 bases, V lost 1 base, and 3 bases had no gene match. Per germline, CDR1 SEHNR and CDR2 FQNEAQ (reference sequence). This CDR3 has 15 residues. The CDR3: CASSLVGTGGEKLFF. CDR3 sequence (DNA): TGTGCCAGCAGCTTAGTCGGGACAGGGGGAGAAAAACTGTTTTTT.

The chain links TRBV11-2 to TRBJ1-1; D perhaps matches TRBD1 (6 bases). The V end was cut by 5 bases, the J end by 11 bases, with 18 bases between. CDR1 is SGHAT, CDR2 FQNNGV, per germline. This CDR3 is built from 13 residues. In DNA, the CDR3 is TGTGCCAGCAGCGGAAGAGGACAGCTTACGGCTTTCTTT. As protein: CASSGRGQLTAFF.

This clone showed up just a few times. This chain uses TRBV11-3 with TRBJ2-7; D possibly corresponds to TRBD1 (6 bases). The CDR3 spans 16 residues. The V end was cut by 4 bases, the J end by 3 bases, with 19 bases between. Germline lookup yields CDR1 SGHNT and CDR2 YENEEA. CDR3 in DNA: TGTGCCAGCAGCTCGTCCCACCGGGACACTAACTACGAGCAGTACTTC. Protein: CASSSSHRDTNYEQYF. Full variable domain (missing parts from reference TRBV11-3 and TRBJ2-7): EAGVVQSPRYKIIEKKQPVAFWCNPISGHNTLYWYLQNLGQGPELLIRYENEEAVDDSQLPKDRFSAERLKGVDSTLKIQPAELGDSAVYLCASSSSHRDTNYEQYFGPGTRLTVT.

This rearrangement joins TRBV25-1 to TRBJ2-5, with TRBD2 matching over 11 bases. The germline gives CDR1 MGHDK, CDR2 SYGVNS. V trimming: 4 bases; J trimming: 2 bases; junction bases outside the gene matches: 0. The CDR3 length is 14 residues. In nucleotides, the CDR3 is TGTGCCAGCAGTGTAGCGGGGGGGCAAGAGACCCAGTACTTC. The encoded protein is CASSVAGGQETQYF.

The chain recombines TRBV7-9 with TRBJ1-5; unclear D gene. V gave up 4 bases and J gave up 0 bases, with 16 bases separating them. Germline V CDR1 and CDR2: SEHNR, FQNEAQ (reference sequence). The CDR3 is 17 amino acids. This CDR3 reads CASSSEWEGLSNQPQHF. For the CDR3, the DNA is TGTGCCAGCAGCTCCGAATGGGAGGGCCTTAGCAATCAGCCCCAGCATTTT.

The gene calls are TRBV7-2 and TRBJ2-5; 9 bases line up with TRBD2. Trimming took 2 bases from V and 2 from J; bases not matched to a gene: 9. Germline V gene sequence: CDR1 SGHTA, CDR2 FQGNSA. The CDR3 is 17 amino acids. The CDR3 DNA is TGTGCCAGCAGCTTATTTCTCAGTGCGGGGGGGCAAGAGACCCAGTACTTC. This sequence encodes CASSLFLSAGGQETQYF.